The 26 T cell receptor beta chains presented below share a single source sample, sequenced in a study of blood T cell repertoires in COVID-19. Assay used: immunoSEQ multiplex PCR; TCRdb lists only in-frame clones, some missing. The sample shows under 200,000 clones, around four fifths of them seen only once. The sample consisted of peripheral blood. These TCRs come from a man between 70 and 80 years old who had recovered from COVID-19.

This chain links TRBV24-1 with TRBJ2-3; maybe TRBD2 (6 bases). Trimming removed 4 bases from V and 10 bases from J, with 17 bases in between. Germline V gene sequence: CDR1 KGHDR, CDR2 SFDVKD. The CDR3 is made up of 14 amino acids. DNA for the CDR3: TGTGCCACCAGTGACCCCTCTTCTAGCGTCCCGCAGTATTTT. This sequence encodes CATSDPSSSVPQYF.

The rearrangement uses TRBV21-1 and TRBJ2-2; TRBD1, the D gene given by the table, was not confirmed from the DNA. TRBV21-1 is deemed a pseudogene. The length of the CDR3 is 15 residues. CDR3 nucleotide sequence: TGTGCCAGCAGCACCGGACAGGAGTACACCGGGGAGCTGTTTTTT. The encoded protein is CASSTGQEYTGELFF.

The chain couples TRBV4-1 to TRBJ1-2; D might be TRBD1 (5 bases). CDR3 length: 14 residues. CDR1 and CDR2 from the germline V gene are MGHRA and YSYEKL. Trimming shortened V by 0 bases and J by 5 bases, and 10 bases separated the two germline ends. The CDR3 region has the DNA TGCGCCAGCAGCCAAGACCAGGGCTTTTATGGCTACACCTTC. Protein: CASSQDQGFYGYTF.

The V gene is TRBV7-9, the J gene TRBJ1-3; D might be TRBD1 (6 bases). Between the trimmed V and J ends, which lost 1 base and 3 bases, there was a span of 7 bases. CDR3 size: 14 residues. Germline lookup yields CDR1 SEHNR and CDR2 FQNEAQ (reference sequence). CDR3 DNA: TGTGCCAGCAGCTTAGACAGGGTTGGAAACACCATATATTTT. This translates into CASSLDRVGNTIYF.

This sequence joins TRBV19 and TRBJ1-2; D is possibly TRBD1 (5 bases). The CDR3 is 14 amino acids. V lost 8 bases and J lost 3, with 16 bases in between. Per the germline V gene, CDR1 is LNHDA and CDR2 is SQIVND (reference sequence). CDR3 nucleotide sequence: TGTGCCAGTCACCCGCGGGACCGCGACTATGGCTACACCTTC. This gives the protein CASHPRDRDYGYTF.

This clone was seen a handful of times. The chain is built from TRBV19 and TRBJ2-5, with TRBD1 identical over 7 bases. CDR3 length: 13 amino acids. The germline CDR1 and CDR2 sequences are LNHDA and SQIVND (reference sequence). V lost 5 bases to trimming and J lost 2 bases; unmatched junction nucleotides: 2. This CDR3 reads CASSSGQQETQYF. The CDR3 nucleotides read TGTGCCAGTAGTTCGGGACAGCAAGAGACCCAGTACTTC.

This clone has just one count. The chain has TRBV5-3 and TRBJ2-1; the match to TRBD1 covers 11 bases. TRBV5-3 is given ORF status, its function remaining uncertain. V lost 4 bases to trimming and J lost 7 bases; unmatched junction nucleotides: 16. The CDR3 is 18 residues long. CDR3 sequence: CARSPQYPRDRGINEQFF. In nucleotides, the CDR3 is TGTGCCAGAAGCCCCCAATACCCCCGGGACAGGGGGATTAATGAGCAGTTCTTC.

V usage is TRBV6-5 and J usage is TRBJ2-7; 9 positions agree with TRBD2. After removal of 5 bases from V and 2 bases from J, the junction contained 4 bases not matched to a gene. CDR1 and CDR2 from the germline V gene are MNHEY and SVGAGI. The CDR3 consists of 14 residues. This CDR3 reads CASSPGLAAYEQYF. Here the CDR3 DNA reads TGTGCCAGCAGTCCGGGACTAGCAGCCTACGAGCAGTACTTC.

This chain connects TRBV7-2 to TRBJ2-1, with 8 nucleotides matching TRBD2. This CDR3 contains 14 residues. Per the germline V gene, CDR1 is SGHTA and CDR2 is FQGNSA. Trimming took 2 bases from V and 9 from J; bases not matched to a gene: 6. CDR3: CASSLSYREGEQFF. The CDR3 region has the DNA TGTGCCAGCAGCTTATCTTACCGGGAGGGTGAGCAGTTCTTC.

With regard to this clone: One junction end does not reproduce the germline sequence, and a read error may be involved. The V gene is TRBV18, the J gene TRBJ1-1; D is perhaps TRBD1 (5 bases). The germline V gene encodes CDR1 KGHSH and CDR2 LQKENI. The CDR3 has 13 amino acids. The CDR3 sequence: CASSRTPNSEAFF. The DNA of the CDR3 is TGTGCCAGCTCAAGGACACCGAACAGTGAAGCTTTCTTT.

The rearrangement links TRBV25-1 to TRBJ2-3; TRBD2 matches 9 bases. This CDR3 is 13 amino acids long. V lost 5 bases to trimming and J lost 9 bases; unmatched junction nucleotides: 6. Germline V lookup: CDR1 MGHDK, CDR2 SYGVNS. The CDR3 here is CASSSPGLATQYF. The CDR3 coding sequence is TGTGCCAGCAGTTCCCCGGGACTAGCCACGCAGTATTTT.

The genes are TRBV3-1 (or the pseudogene TRBV3-2) and TRBJ1-1; D is uncertain. Germline V lookup: CDR1 LGHDT, CDR2 YNNKEL (reference sequence). This CDR3 has 16 residues. The V gene lost 0 bases and the J gene lost 2 bases, with 13 bases spanning the gap. For the CDR3, the DNA is TGTGCCAGCAGCCAAGATTGGGAGGGAGGAAACACTGAAGCTTTCTTT. Translated, it gives CASSQDWEGGNTEAFF.

CDR3 region: CAISGAGDSPDTQYF. The CDR3 DNA reads TGTGCCATCAGTGGGGCAGGGGACAGCCCAGATACGCAGTATTTT. This chain connects TRBV10-3 to TRBJ2-3, with TRBD1 identical over 7 bases. After removal of 4 bases from V and 4 bases from J, the junction contained 8 bases not matched to a gene. The germline V gene has CDR1 ENHRY and CDR2 SYGVKD. CDR3 length equals 15 residues.

This clone was counted a single time. This chain uses TRBV9 with TRBJ1-3; D gene ambiguous. In germline, CDR1 is SGDLS, CDR2 YYNGEE. This CDR3 has 17 amino acids. The ends were cut back, 0 bases at V and 0 bases at J, with 13 bases in the middle. CDR3 protein: CASSVGLAGSSGNTIYF. In DNA form, the CDR3 reads TGTGCCAGCAGCGTAGGTCTTGCGGGTTCCTCTGGAAACACCATATATTTT.

This chain connects TRBV20-1 to TRBJ2-5, with D possibly TRBD2 on 5 matching bases. The germline gives CDR1 DFQATT, CDR2 SNEGSKA (reference sequence). Trimming removed 3 bases from V and 5 bases from J, with 7 bases in between. The CDR3 covers 11 residues. The CDR3 loop reads CSASGVETQYF. In nucleotides, the CDR3 is TGCAGTGCTAGCGGGGTGGAGACCCAGTACTTC.

This clone showed up just a few times. This sequence joins TRBV27 and TRBJ2-7; the match to TRBD2 covers 8 bases. Per germline, CDR1 MNHEY and CDR2 SMNVEV (reference sequence). This CDR3 comprises 13 residues. V dropped 10 bases and J dropped 1; count of bases not matched to a gene: 6. CDR3 sequence reads: CATRTSGSYEQYF. CDR3 nucleotide sequence: TGTGCCACCCGTACTAGCGGATCCTACGAGCAGTACTTC.

The count of this clone is one. CDR3 sequence: CSVDPGQASGEQYF. The CDR3 DNA sequence: TGCAGCGTTGATCCGGGACAGGCCTCCGGCGAGCAGTACTTC. The chain links TRBV29-1 to TRBJ2-7, with 8 bases fitting TRBD1. The CDR3 has 14 amino acids. After removal of 3 bases from V and 6 bases from J, the junction contained 10 bases not matched to a gene. Germline-derived CDR1 and CDR2 are SQVTM and ANQGSEA.

This chain joins TRBV7-9 and TRBJ2-3, with D hard to call. CDR1 is SEHNR and CDR2 is FQNEAQ in the germline V gene (reference sequence). V lost 5 bases and J 1 base, leaving 13 bases between the germline ends. This CDR3 spans 15 amino acids. CDR3 loop: CASSGDSSGTDTQYF. The CDR3 region has the DNA TGTGCCAGCAGCGGTGACTCCTCTGGCACAGATACGCAGTATTTT.

CDR3 sequence: CASSLHQGRAEAFF. The CDR3 DNA sequence: TGTGCCAGCAGTTTACATCAGGGCCGCGCTGAAGCTTTCTTT. The gene calls are TRBV27 and TRBJ1-1, with TRBD1 as a possible D gene (5 bases). Germline lookup yields CDR1 MNHEY and CDR2 SMNVEV (reference sequence). The CDR3 extends over 14 amino acids. V was trimmed by 2 bases and J by 6 bases, leaving 13 bases between them.

This chain joins TRBV11-2 and TRBJ2-5; 7 bases agree with TRBD1. V was pared by 4 bases and J by 5 bases, with 7 bases of the junction left unmatched. Germline V gene lookup returns CDR1 SGHAT and CDR2 FQNNGV. The CDR3 extends over 14 amino acids. In DNA, the CDR3 is TGTGCCAGCAGCTCGGAACAGGGGTGGGAGACCCAGTACTTC. This codes for CASSSEQGWETQYF.

V usage is TRBV3-1 (or the pseudogene TRBV3-2) and J usage is TRBJ2-3, with 12 bases matching TRBD2. CDR3 length equals 17 residues. After removal of 2 bases from V and 9 bases from J, the junction contained 12 bases not matched to a gene. Looked up from germline, CDR1 is LGHDT and CDR2 is YNNKEL (reference sequence). DNA of the CDR3: TGTGCCAGCAGCCAAAGAGGTATACTAGCGGGAGGAGGAACGCAGTATTTT. Amino acids: CASSQRGILAGGGTQYF.

The chain recombines TRBV7-8 with TRBJ2-7, with 11 bases identical to TRBD2. Germline V lookup: CDR1 SGHVS, CDR2 FQNEAQ. V dropped 3 bases and J dropped 4; count of bases not matched to a gene: 5. The CDR3 covers 15 residues. The CDR3 region is CASSFSGRALYEQYF. Written as DNA, the CDR3 is TGTGCCAGCAGCTTTAGCGGGAGGGCCCTTTACGAGCAGTACTTC.

CDR3 loop: CAISDSGYEQYF. The CDR3 DNA sequence: TGTGCCATCAGTGACTCAGGGTACGAGCAGTACTTC. V usage is TRBV10-3 and J usage is TRBJ2-7; a weak D match, TRBD1 (5 bases). Germline CDR1 is ENHRY and CDR2 is SYGVKD. The length of the CDR3 is 12 residues. The V end was cut by 3 bases, the J end by 4 bases, with 7 bases between.

In this sample, this clone turned up a few times. J is TRBJ2-1 and V is TRBV12-3 or TRBV12-4; D unclear. V lost 3 bases and J 4 bases, leaving 4 bases between the germline ends. This CDR3 region has 12 residues. CDR3 loop: CASSFAYNEQFF. In DNA, the CDR3 is TGTGCCAGCAGTTTTGCGTACAATGAGCAGTTCTTC.

The chain employs TRBV9 and TRBJ1-3, with TRBD1 matching over 10 bases. Trimming cost V 4 bases and J 3 bases; bases outside gene matches: 16. CDR3 length: 19 amino acids. CDR1 is SGDLS and CDR2 is YYNGEE in the germline V gene. The CDR3 bases are TGTGCCAGCAGCCCTGACTTTCCCGGGACAGGGGTAGGTGGAAACACCATATATTTT. Residues: CASSPDFPGTGVGGNTIYF.

Here the CDR3 DNA reads TGTGCCAGCAGGCGGGGACAGGTCGGTGATCAGCCCCAGCATTTT. Translating gives CASRRGQVGDQPQHF. This chain uses TRBV2 with TRBJ1-5; 8 positions agree with TRBD1. The CDR3 totals 15 residues. Germline-derived CDR1 and CDR2 are SNHLY and FYNNEI. The ends lost 6 bases at V and 5 bases at J; junction bases unmatched: 9.